This TCR beta chain stems from a study of T-cell memory formation after mild COVID-19. Looking at the study overall: Each donor largely had its own TCR clusters. Findings and caveats of the study: Contracting CD4+ clones were located mainly in CM and EM, and CD8+ clones in EMRA. Contracting clones, day 15 to 85, had balanced CD4/CD8, and later expanders favored CD4+.

In germline, CDR1 is SEHNR, CDR2 FQNEAQ (reference sequence). CDR3 length equals 15 residues. Trimming left V 3 bases short and J 0 bases short, with 10 bases between. This clonotype was detected only a few times. The antigen is undetermined. MiXCR, applied by TCRdb to the 5' RACE reads, yields one record per CDR3 protein. The sample lists 450,000 or so distinct CDR3 sequences, approximately 23% occurring once. The chain joins TRBV7-9 to TRBJ2-3; D is ambiguous. This clonotype was sampled from an adult woman who had mild COVID-19 (a few samples of this study predate the infection). Cell type and time point are not known. The sequenced material came from PBMCs or a T cell subset sorted from them (not recorded which). The CDR3 DNA reads as TGTGCCAGCAGCTTCGGGCCTTCCAGCACAGATACGCAGTATTTT. This codes for CASSFGPSSTDTQYF.